The sample holds a few counts of the clone carrying this TCR beta chain. Its antigen is unknown. The data are from a study of identical twins. Study-wide results and caveats: Out-of-frame alpha sequences shared by twins showed excess low generation probability.

TCRdb reprocessed the 5' RACE reads via MiXCR and lists one record per CDR3 protein. The data show some 690,000 distinct CDR3 sequences, about 20% seen once. CDR1 and CDR2 (germline): SGHAT, FQNNGV. V was cut by 2 bases and J by 2 bases, with 7 bases left in between. CDR3 length: 14 amino acids. No donor was unhealthy or non-Caucasian. In addition, the sample was reused for a study of T cells expressing NK-cell markers. That investigation notes: Just one sequenced donor of eight was HCMV-seronegative, while seven were seropositive. About 1.0-8% of CD8+ T cells in six or seven donors belonged to dominant NKG2C+ clonotypes.

What was sequenced was PBMCs. The TCR sequence derives from a woman younger than 35 in good health. The rearrangement uses TRBV11-2 and TRBJ2-4; D possibly corresponds to TRBD1 (5 bases). CDR3 amino acids: CASSLWGPKNIQYF. DNA for the CDR3: TGTGCCAGCAGCTTATGGGGCCCCAAAAACATTCAGTACTTC.